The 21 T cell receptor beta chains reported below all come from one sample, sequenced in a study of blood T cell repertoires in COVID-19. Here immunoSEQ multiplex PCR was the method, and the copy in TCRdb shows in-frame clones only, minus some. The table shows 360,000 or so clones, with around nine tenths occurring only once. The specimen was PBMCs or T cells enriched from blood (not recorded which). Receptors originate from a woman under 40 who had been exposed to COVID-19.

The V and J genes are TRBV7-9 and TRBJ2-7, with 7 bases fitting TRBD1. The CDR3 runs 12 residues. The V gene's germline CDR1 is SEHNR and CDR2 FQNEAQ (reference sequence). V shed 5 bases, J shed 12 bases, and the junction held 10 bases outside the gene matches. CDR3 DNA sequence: TGTGCCAGCAGCGCCGACAGGGCCCCAACGTACTTC. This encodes CASSADRAPTYF.

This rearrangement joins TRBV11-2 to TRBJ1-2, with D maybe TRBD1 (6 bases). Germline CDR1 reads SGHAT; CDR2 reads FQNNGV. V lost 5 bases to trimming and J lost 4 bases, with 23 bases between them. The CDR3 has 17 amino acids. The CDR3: CASSARGGGRETYGYTF. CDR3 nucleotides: TGTGCCAGCAGCGCCCGAGGCGGGGGCAGGGAGACCTATGGCTACACCTTC. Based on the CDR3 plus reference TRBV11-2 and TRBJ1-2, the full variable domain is EAGVAQSPRYKIIEKRQSVAFWCNPISGHATLYWYQQILGQGPKLLIQFQNNGVVDDSQLPKDRFSAERLKGVDSTLKIQPAKLEDSAVYLCASSARGGGRETYGYTFGSGTRLTVV.

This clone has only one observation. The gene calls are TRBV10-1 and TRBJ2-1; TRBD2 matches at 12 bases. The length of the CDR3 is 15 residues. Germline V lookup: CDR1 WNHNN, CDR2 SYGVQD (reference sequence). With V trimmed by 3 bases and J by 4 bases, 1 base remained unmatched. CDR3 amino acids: CASSDGLAGYNEQFF. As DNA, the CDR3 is TGCGCCAGCAGTGACGGACTAGCGGGATACAATGAGCAGTTCTTC.

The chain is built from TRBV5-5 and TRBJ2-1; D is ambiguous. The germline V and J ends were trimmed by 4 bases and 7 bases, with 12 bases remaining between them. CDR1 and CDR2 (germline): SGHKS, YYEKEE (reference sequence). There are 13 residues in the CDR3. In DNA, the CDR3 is TGTGCCAGCAGCCGCGTCCCGGGTAATGAGCAGTTCTTC. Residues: CASSRVPGNEQFF.

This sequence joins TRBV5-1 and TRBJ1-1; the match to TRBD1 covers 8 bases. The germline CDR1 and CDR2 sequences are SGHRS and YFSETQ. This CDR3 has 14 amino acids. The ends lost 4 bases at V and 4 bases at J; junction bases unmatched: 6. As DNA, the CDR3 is TGCGCCAGCAGCGTGGACAGGGAGGGCACTGAAGCTTTCTTT. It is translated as CASSVDREGTEAFF.

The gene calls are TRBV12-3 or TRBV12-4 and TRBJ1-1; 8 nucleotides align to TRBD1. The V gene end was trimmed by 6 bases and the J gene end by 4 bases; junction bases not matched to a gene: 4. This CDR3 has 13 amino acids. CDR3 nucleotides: TGTGCCAGCAGAGGACAGGGCCCCACTGAAGCTTTCTTT. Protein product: CASRGQGPTEAFF.

CDR3 in amino acids: CAGNDRNTEAFF. The CDR3 DNA sequence: TGTGCCGGCAACGACAGAAACACTGAAGCTTTCTTT. The V call is TRBV28, the J call TRBJ1-1; D might be TRBD1 (5 bases). The CDR3 contains 12 residues. Germline CDR1 is MDHEN and CDR2 is SYDVKM. V was trimmed by 11 bases and J by 2 bases, leaving 12 bases between them.

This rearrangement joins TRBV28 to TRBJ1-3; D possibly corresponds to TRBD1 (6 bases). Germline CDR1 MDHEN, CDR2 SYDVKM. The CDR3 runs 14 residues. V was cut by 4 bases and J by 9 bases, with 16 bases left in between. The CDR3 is CASSSPGQQVTIYF. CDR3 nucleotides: TGTGCCAGCAGTTCACCAGGACAGCAGGTCACCATATATTTT.

The chain's CDR3 is CASSLWGREETQYF. CDR3 nucleotide sequence: TGTGCCAGCAGTTTATGGGGCCGTGAGGAGACCCAGTACTTC. The rearrangement joins TRBV27 to TRBJ2-5, with D tentatively TRBD1 (5 bases). Trimming removed 1 base at V and 5 bases at J, with 11 bases between. The length of the CDR3 is 14 residues. Germline CDR1 is MNHEY and CDR2 is SMNVEV (reference sequence).

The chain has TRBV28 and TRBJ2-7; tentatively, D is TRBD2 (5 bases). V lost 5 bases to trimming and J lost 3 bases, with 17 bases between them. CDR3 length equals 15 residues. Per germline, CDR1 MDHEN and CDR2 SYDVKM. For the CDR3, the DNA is TGTGCCAGCAGTCCCCGGAGTAGCGCCTTCTACGAGCAGTACTTC. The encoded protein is CASSPRSSAFYEQYF.

The CDR3 DNA reads TGTGCCAGCAGTCCACAGAGCTCCTACAATGAGCAGTTCTTC. Encoded protein: CASSPQSSYNEQFF. The chain joins TRBV6-5 to TRBJ2-1; D unclear. The CDR3 totals 14 residues. V was cut by 5 bases and J by 0 bases, with 8 bases left in between. Per germline, CDR1 MNHEY and CDR2 SVGAGI.

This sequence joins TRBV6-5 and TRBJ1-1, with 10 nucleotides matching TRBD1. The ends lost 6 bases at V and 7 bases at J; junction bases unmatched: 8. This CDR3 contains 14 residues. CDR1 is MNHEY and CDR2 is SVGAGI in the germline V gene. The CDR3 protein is CASRTGTGVGEAFF. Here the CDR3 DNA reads TGTGCCAGCAGGACCGGGACAGGGGTCGGTGAAGCTTTCTTT.

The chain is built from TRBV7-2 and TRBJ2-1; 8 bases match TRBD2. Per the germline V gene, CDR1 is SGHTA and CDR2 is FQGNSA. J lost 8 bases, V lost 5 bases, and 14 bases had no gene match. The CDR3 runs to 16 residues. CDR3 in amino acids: CASSLSGTRGGDEQFF. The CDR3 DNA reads TGTGCCAGCAGCCTCTCCGGGACTAGGGGTGGGGATGAGCAGTTCTTC.

CDR3 sequence: CASSIVSGRGLNTEAFF. CDR3 coding DNA: TGTGCCAGTAGTATAGTGTCAGGTAGGGGCCTGAACACTGAAGCTTTCTTT. The chain carries TRBV19 and TRBJ1-1, with D maybe TRBD1 (5 bases). V was pared by 1 base and J by 0 bases, with 15 bases between. This CDR3 is built from 17 residues. Germline CDR1 and CDR2: LNHDA and SQIVND (reference sequence).

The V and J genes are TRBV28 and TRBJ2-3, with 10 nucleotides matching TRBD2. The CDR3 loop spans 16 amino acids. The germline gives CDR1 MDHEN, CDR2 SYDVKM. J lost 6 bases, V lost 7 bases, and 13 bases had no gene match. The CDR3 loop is CASTTMGGLAADTQYF. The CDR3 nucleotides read TGTGCCAGCACCACTATGGGCGGACTAGCGGCCGATACGCAGTATTTT. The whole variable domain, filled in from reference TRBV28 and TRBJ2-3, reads DVKVTQSSRYLVKRTGEKVFLECVQDMDHENMFWYRQDPGLGLRLIYFSYDVKMKEKGDIPEGYSVSREKKERFSLILESASTNQTSMYLCASTTMGGLAADTQYFGPGTRLTVL.

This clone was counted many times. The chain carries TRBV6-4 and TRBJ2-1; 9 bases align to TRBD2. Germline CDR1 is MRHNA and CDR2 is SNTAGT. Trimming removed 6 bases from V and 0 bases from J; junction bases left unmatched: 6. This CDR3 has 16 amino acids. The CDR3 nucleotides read TGTGCCAGCAGCTATAGCGGGAGCCGCTCCTACAATGAGCAGTTCTTC. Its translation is CASSYSGSRSYNEQFF.

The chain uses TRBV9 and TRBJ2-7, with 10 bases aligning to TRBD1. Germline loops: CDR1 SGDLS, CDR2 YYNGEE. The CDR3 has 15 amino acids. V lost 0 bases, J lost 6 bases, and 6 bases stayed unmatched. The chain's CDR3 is CASSVVGQGESEQYF. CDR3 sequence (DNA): TGTGCCAGCAGCGTAGTAGGACAGGGGGAGAGCGAGCAGTACTTC. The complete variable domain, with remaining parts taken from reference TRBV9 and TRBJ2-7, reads DSGVTQTPKHLITATGQRVTLRCSPRSGDLSVYWYQQSLDQGLQFLIQYYNGEERAKGNILERFSAQQFPDLHSELNLSSLELGDSALYFCASSVVGQGESEQYFGPGTRLTVT.

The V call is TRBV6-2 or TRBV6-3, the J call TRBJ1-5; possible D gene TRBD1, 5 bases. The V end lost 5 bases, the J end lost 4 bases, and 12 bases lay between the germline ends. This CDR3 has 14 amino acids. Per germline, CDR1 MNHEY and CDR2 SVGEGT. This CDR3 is CASSPWGENQPQHF. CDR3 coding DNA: TGTGCCAGCAGTCCCTGGGGGGAGAATCAGCCCCAGCATTTT.

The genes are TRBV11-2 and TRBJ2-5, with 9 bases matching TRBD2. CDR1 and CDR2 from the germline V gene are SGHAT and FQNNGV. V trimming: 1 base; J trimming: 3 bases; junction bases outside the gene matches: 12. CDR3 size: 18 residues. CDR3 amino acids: CASSLGTLAGVGKETQYF. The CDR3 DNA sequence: TGTGCCAGCAGCTTAGGTACTTTAGCGGGAGTAGGGAAAGAGACCCAGTACTTC.

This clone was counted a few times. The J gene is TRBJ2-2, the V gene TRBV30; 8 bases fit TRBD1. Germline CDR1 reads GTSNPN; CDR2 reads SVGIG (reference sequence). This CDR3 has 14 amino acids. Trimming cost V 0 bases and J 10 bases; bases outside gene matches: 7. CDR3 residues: CAWSVRRGREELFF. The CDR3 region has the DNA TGTGCCTGGAGTGTACGCAGGGGGCGCGAGGAGCTGTTTTTT.

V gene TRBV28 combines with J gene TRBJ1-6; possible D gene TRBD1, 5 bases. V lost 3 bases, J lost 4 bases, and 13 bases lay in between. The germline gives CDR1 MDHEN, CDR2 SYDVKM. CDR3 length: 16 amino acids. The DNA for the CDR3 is TGTGCCAGCAGTTTGACAGTGCCTCAATATAATTCACCCCTCCACTTT. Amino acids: CASSLTVPQYNSPLHF.